A single sample gave rise to the 23 T cell receptor beta chains below, sequenced in a study of blood T cell repertoires in COVID-19 (TCRdb year 2020). The method behind the library was the immunoSEQ multiplex PCR assay. TCRdb provides this immuneACCESS table in a form limited to in-frame rearrangements. Some clones are lacking; in checked studies, under half of them reflect an unresolved V gene, and why the rest are absent is not known. The sample table contains over 150,000 clones; only one count was recorded for roughly 87% of them. Jointly, the top ten make up about 7% of the sample. Input material: PBMCs or T cells enriched from blood (not recorded which). All receptors come from a woman between 45 and 60 years old who had recovered from COVID-19.

This clone was picked up one time. The chain carries TRBV27 and TRBJ2-2, with D perhaps TRBD1 (6 bases). This CDR3 is 15 amino acids long. Germline loops: CDR1 MNHEY, CDR2 SMNVEV (reference sequence). Trimming shortened V by 7 bases and J by 4 bases, and 16 bases separated the two germline ends. The CDR3 loop is CASTQGSGSTGELFF. CDR3 nucleotide sequence: TGTGCCAGCACACAGGGCAGTGGTAGCACCGGGGAGCTGTTTTTT.

The rearrangement joins TRBV2 to TRBJ2-7, with a weak D call TRBD1 (6 bases). The CDR3 runs 14 residues. The germline CDR1 and CDR2 sequences are SNHLY and FYNNEI. V lost 6 bases and J 6 bases, leaving 18 bases between the germline ends. CDR3 residues: CASSQQGSVGEQYF. CDR3 nucleotides: TGTGCCAGCAGCCAGCAGGGGTCGGTGGGCGAGCAGTACTTC. The full variable domain, its missing parts supplied by reference TRBV2 and TRBJ2-7, is EPEVTQTPSHQVTQMGQEVILRCVPISNHLYFYWYRQILGQKVEFLVSFYNNEISEKSEIFDDQFSVERPDGSNFTLKIRSTKLEDSAMYFCASSQQGSVGEQYFGPGTRLTVT.

This chain joins TRBV6-5 and TRBJ1-3, with 7 bases identical to TRBD1. The germline V gene has CDR1 MNHEY and CDR2 SVGAGI. With V trimmed by 7 bases and J by 4 bases, 10 bases remained unmatched. The CDR3 extends over 15 amino acids. The DNA for the CDR3 is TGTGCCAGCAATAACCAGGGGGTTTCCGGAAACACCATATATTTT. Translation gives CASNNQGVSGNTIYF.

The count of this clone is one. The gene calls are TRBV7-9 and TRBJ1-1, with 9 bases lining up with TRBD1. With 5 bases clipped from V and 1 base from J, the junction kept 2 bases outside the gene matches. The CDR3 has 14 amino acids. The V gene's germline CDR1 is SEHNR and CDR2 FQNEAQ (reference sequence). CDR3: CASSTGGRNTEAFF. CDR3 DNA sequence: TGTGCCAGCAGCACAGGGGGCCGGAACACTGAAGCTTTCTTT.

The CDR3 sequence is CSVVSTGELFF. CDR3 bases: TGCAGCGTCGTGAGCACCGGGGAGCTGTTTTTT. The chain employs TRBV29-1 and TRBJ2-2; no reliable D call. From germline, CDR1 is SQVTM and CDR2 ANQGSEA. This CDR3 spans 11 amino acids. The ends were cut back, 6 bases at V and 4 bases at J, with 6 bases in the middle.

The chain links TRBV11-2 to TRBJ2-7, with 7 bases fitting TRBD1. V shed 5 bases and J 3 bases; nucleotides not matched to a gene: 4. The CDR3 is made up of 13 amino acids. Germline V gene data show CDR1 as SGHAT and CDR2 as FQNNGV. Here the CDR3 DNA reads TGTGCCAGCAGCCAAAACAGGGGCTACGAGCAGTACTTC. It encodes CASSQNRGYEQYF.

CDR3 DNA sequence: TGTGCCAGCAGCTCCCTCGGACAGGCTAGATTGAACACTGAAGCTTTCTTT. Residues: CASSSLGQARLNTEAFF. The V gene is TRBV13, the J gene TRBJ1-1; TRBD1 matches at 7 bases. V lost 4 bases and J lost 0; bases outside the gene matches: 11. Looked up from germline, CDR1 is PRHDT and CDR2 is FYEKMQ (reference sequence). The CDR3 is 17 residues long.

The genes are TRBV5-1 and TRBJ1-2; no reliable D call. This CDR3 comprises 16 residues. V gave up 0 bases and J gave up 4 bases, with 16 bases separating them. Germline V gene data show CDR1 as SGHRS and CDR2 as YFSETQ. The CDR3 DNA follows: TGCGCCAGCAGCTTGGCCGTAACAGCAACGTCCTATGGCTACACCTTC. The encoded protein is CASSLAVTATSYGYTF.

The gene calls are TRBV14 and TRBJ1-2, with D maybe TRBD1 (6 bases). The CDR3 loop spans 12 amino acids. From germline, CDR1 is SGHDN and CDR2 FVKESK. The ends were cut back, 3 bases at V and 7 bases at J, with 9 bases in the middle. CDR3 sequence (DNA): TGTGCCAGCAGCCAGACAGGAACTGGCTACACCTTC. It codes for CASSQTGTGYTF.

The rearrangement links TRBV7-9 to TRBJ2-7, with 8 positions matching TRBD1. The ends lost 5 bases at V and 4 bases at J; junction bases unmatched: 10. Germline-derived CDR1 and CDR2 are SEHNR and FQNEAQ (reference sequence). The CDR3 extends over 15 amino acids. In DNA, the CDR3 is TGTGCCAGCAGCCCAGGTGGGGGACAGGATTACGAGCAGTACTTC. Protein sequence: CASSPGGGQDYEQYF.

V gene TRBV6-6 combines with J gene TRBJ1-4; TRBD1 matches at 9 bases. CDR3 length: 14 residues. The germline V gene encodes CDR1 MNHNY and CDR2 SVGAGI (reference sequence). V was pared by 7 bases and J by 7 bases, with 7 bases of the junction left unmatched. The CDR3 DNA follows: TGTGCCAGCATTGGGACAGGGTCTGGTGAAAAACTGTTTTTT. It is translated as CASIGTGSGEKLFF.

The chain combines TRBV4-1 with TRBJ1-2; D remains ambiguous. V lost 1 base and J 3 bases, leaving 12 bases between the germline ends. The CDR3 sequence is 15 residues long. Germline V CDR1 and CDR2: MGHRA, YSYEKL. The CDR3 DNA is TGCGCCAGCAGCCAAGCGCAGACTGATTACTATGGCTACACCTTC. This sequence encodes CASSQAQTDYYGYTF.

The genes are TRBV27 and TRBJ2-7; D not resolved. This CDR3 has 15 amino acids. Trimming stripped 3 bases from V and 0 bases from J, with 12 bases between. Germline CDR1 is MNHEY and CDR2 is SMNVEV (reference sequence). The CDR3 protein is CASSLNEKSSYEQYF. CDR3 DNA: TGTGCCAGCAGTTTGAACGAAAAGAGCTCCTACGAGCAGTACTTC.

This chain links TRBV9 with TRBJ1-3; D gene uncertain. V was cut by 3 bases and J by 0 bases, with 10 bases left in between. Germline CDR1 SGDLS, CDR2 YYNGEE. The CDR3 consists of 15 residues. DNA for the CDR3: TGTGCCAGCAGCGATTCTGGTAGCTCTGGAAACACCATATATTTT. Translation: CASSDSGSSGNTIYF.

The chain carries TRBV9 and TRBJ2-1, with D hard to call. The CDR3 is made up of 17 amino acids. Germline CDR1 is SGDLS and CDR2 is YYNGEE. V was clipped by 0 bases and J by 3 bases, with 16 bases between them. Here the CDR3 reads CASSVGAPSLGYNEQFF. The CDR3 coding sequence is TGTGCCAGCAGCGTAGGAGCTCCCTCTCTCGGCTACAATGAGCAGTTCTTC.

The chain couples TRBV7-8 to TRBJ2-7; TRBD2 aligns across 8 bases. CDR3 length: 15 residues. J was trimmed by 3 bases and V by 6 bases; bases with no gene match: 10. CDR1 is SGHVS, CDR2 FQNEAQ, per germline. This chain's CDR3 is CASRSSPGTSYEQYF. Here the CDR3 DNA reads TGTGCCAGCAGGTCATCCCCCGGGACTAGCTACGAGCAGTACTTC.

The V and J genes are TRBV6-4 and TRBJ1-4; TRBD1 aligns across 7 bases. The CDR3 consists of 18 residues. Germline V gives CDR1 MRHNA, CDR2 SNTAGT. The V and J ends lost 7 bases and 1 base, in that order; junction bases with no gene match: 15. The chain's CDR3 is CASTRPGGPILTNEKLFF. The CDR3 bases are TGTGCCAGCACTCGACCAGGGGGGCCTATCCTAACTAATGAAAAACTGTTTTTT.

The chain uses TRBV6-5 and TRBJ2-3; TRBD2 agrees at 7 bases. This CDR3 contains 15 residues. The V and J ends lost 6 bases and 1 base, in that order; junction bases with no gene match: 7. Germline-derived CDR1 and CDR2 are MNHEY and SVGAGI. The CDR3 DNA is TGTGCCAGCAGAGTTCCTGGACTAGGCACAGATACGCAGTATTTT. Residues: CASRVPGLGTDTQYF.

The J gene is TRBJ2-7, the V gene TRBV11-2; tentatively, D is TRBD2 (5 bases). V lost 1 base, J lost 5 bases, and 6 bases lay in between. CDR3 size: 12 residues. The V gene's germline CDR1 is SGHAT and CDR2 FQNNGV. The CDR3 spells CASSLGSDEQYF. DNA of the CDR3: TGTGCCAGCAGCTTAGGTAGCGACGAGCAGTACTTC.

The chain has TRBV4-1 and TRBJ1-2; 7 bases align to TRBD1. The CDR3 spans 13 residues. V dropped 4 bases and J dropped 4; count of bases not matched to a gene: 3. Germline V gene lookup returns CDR1 MGHRA and CDR2 YSYEKL. The CDR3: CASSRDRAYGYTF. The DNA for the CDR3 is TGCGCCAGCAGCCGAGACAGGGCCTATGGCTACACCTTC.

The rearrangement joins TRBV19 to TRBJ2-7, with D maybe TRBD1 (8 bases). There are 15 residues in the CDR3. V was cut by 5 bases and J by 7 bases, with 21 bases left in between. Germline loops: CDR1 LNHDA, CDR2 SQIVND (reference sequence). CDR3 sequence (DNA): TGTGCCAGTAGTCTTCGGACAGGGAGGGGTTGGGAGCAGTACTTC. Translating it yields CASSLRTGRGWEQYF.

The gene calls are TRBV27 and TRBJ2-4, with 7 bases lining up with TRBD2. Trimming cost V 6 bases and J 6 bases; bases outside gene matches: 5. Germline loops: CDR1 MNHEY, CDR2 SMNVEV (reference sequence). This CDR3 spans 13 amino acids. CDR3 sequence (DNA): TGTGCCAGCAGCAGCGGGATTGGAAACATTCAGTACTTC. Translated: CASSSGIGNIQYF.

The chain employs TRBV7-2 and TRBJ1-2; TRBD1 matches at 8 bases. Germline CDR1 and CDR2: SGHTA and FQGNSA. V lost 2 bases and J lost 8; bases outside the gene matches: 10. The CDR3 contains 15 residues. Here the CDR3 DNA reads TGTGCCAGCAGCTTACGCGGACAGGGAATAGCAGGCTACACCTTC. Protein product: CASSLRGQGIAGYTF.